The 32 T cell receptor beta chains reported below all come from one sample, sequenced in a study of T cells in tuberculosis. The time point: new active TB diagnosis, blood taken before or within 7 days of starting treatment. Sequenced by immunoSEQ multiplex PCR; TCRdb stores in-frame clones only, minus some. The sample yields about 50,000 clones, roughly 96% seen once. This material consisted of PBMCs, taken at tuberculosis diagnosis. These receptors were obtained from an adult with tuberculosis.

V is TRBV15 and J is TRBJ2-6; D not certain. Trimming removed 6 bases from V and 0 bases from J, with 15 bases in between. The CDR3 totals 17 residues. Germline CDR1 is LNHNV and CDR2 is YYDKDF (reference sequence). The CDR3 coding sequence is TGTGCCACCAGTAATTCACGGAGCTTCTCTGGGGCCAACGTCCTGACTTTC. As protein: CATSNSRSFSGANVLTF.

J is TRBJ2-2 and V is TRBV5-1; the D is unclear. The V gene lost 2 bases and the J gene lost 0 bases, with 8 bases spanning the gap. The CDR3 extends over 15 amino acids. Germline V gene sequence: CDR1 SGHRS, CDR2 YFSETQ. The CDR3 spells CASSFSRTNTGELFF. The CDR3 bases are TGCGCCAGCAGCTTCTCGCGGACGAACACCGGGGAGCTGTTTTTT.

CDR3 sequence: CAFTSGRSYEQYF. The DNA of the CDR3 is TGTGCCTTCACAAGCGGGAGAAGCTACGAGCAGTACTTC. The V gene is TRBV30, the J gene TRBJ2-7; 8 bases line up with TRBD2. Germline assignment: CDR1 GTSNPN and CDR2 SVGIG (reference sequence). The CDR3 length is 13 residues. After removal of 7 bases from V and 3 bases from J, the junction contained 8 bases not matched to a gene.

This clone is a singleton in its sample. CDR3 coding DNA: TGTGCCTGGAGTGGAGACAGGAATCAGCCCCAGCATTTT. It translates to CAWSGDRNQPQHF. The chain joins TRBV30 to TRBJ1-5, with D perhaps TRBD1 (6 bases). CDR1 and CDR2 (germline): GTSNPN, SVGIG (reference sequence). This CDR3 is built from 13 residues. Trimming removed 1 base from V and 4 bases from J, with 8 bases in between.

The rearrangement links TRBV4-1 to TRBJ2-5; TRBD2 might be the D (6 bases). CDR1 is MGHRA, CDR2 YSYEKL, per germline. The CDR3 covers 15 residues. The V end lost 0 bases, the J end lost 4 bases, and 12 bases lay between the germline ends. DNA of the CDR3: TGCGCCAGCAGCCAAGATGGCGGGATTCGAGAGACCCAGTACTTC. This codes for CASSQDGGIRETQYF.

The J gene is TRBJ1-2, the V gene TRBV6-5; TRBD1 aligns across 11 bases. CDR3 length equals 16 residues. The J segment lost 4 bases and the V segment lost 2 bases, leaving 6 bases of the junction unmatched. Looked up from germline, CDR1 is MNHEY and CDR2 is SVGAGI. This CDR3 is CASSYRRTGGGYGYTF. The CDR3 region has the DNA TGTGCCAGCAGTTACCGTCGGACAGGGGGCGGCTATGGCTACACCTTC.

The V gene is TRBV7-6, the J gene TRBJ2-1; no definite D call. V was cut by 4 bases and J by 10 bases, with 17 bases left in between. CDR3 length equals 14 residues. In germline, CDR1 is SGHVS, CDR2 FNYEAQ. The CDR3 bases are TGTGCCAGCAGCTCCTACCCCGATGTGAGGGAGCAGTTCTTC. Translated: CASSSYPDVREQFF.

The chain joins TRBV11-3 to TRBJ1-1; the D is unclear. The length of the CDR3 is 13 residues. Trimming pared 5 bases from V and 8 bases from J, leaving 15 bases between. CDR1 and CDR2 from the germline V gene are SGHNT and YENEEA. The CDR3 sequence: CASSRTASGEAFF. The CDR3 bases are TGTGCCAGCAGCAGGACGGCCTCGGGGGAAGCTTTCTTT.

The V and J genes are TRBV7-2 and TRBJ2-1; 10 positions match TRBD2. Trimming at V came to 5 bases and at J to 3 bases, leaving 7 bases not matched to a gene. The CDR3 is 16 amino acids. Germline CDR1 is SGHTA and CDR2 is FQGNSA. The CDR3 sequence is CASSLSGRGLYNEQFF. The CDR3 nucleotides are TGTGCCAGCAGCCTGAGCGGGAGGGGACTCTACAATGAGCAGTTCTTC.

This chain connects TRBV28 to TRBJ1-5; tentative D call: TRBD1 (6 bases). The ends were cut back, 2 bases at V and 2 bases at J, with 13 bases in the middle. Germline V gene data show CDR1 as MDHEN and CDR2 as SYDVKM. The CDR3 has 16 amino acids. The CDR3 reads CASSLGAGVGNQPQHF. CDR3 in DNA: TGTGCCAGCAGTTTAGGGGCAGGGGTGGGCAATCAGCCCCAGCATTTT.

The chain employs TRBV9 and TRBJ1-3; TRBD1 might be the D (5 bases). V lost 0 bases and J 4 bases, leaving 11 bases between the germline ends. Germline CDR1 SGDLS, CDR2 YYNGEE. CDR3 size: 15 residues. CDR3 DNA: TGTGCCAGCAGCGTAGAGACAGCCCTCGGAAACACCATATATTTT. As protein: CASSVETALGNTIYF.

This clone appeared once. The rearrangement links TRBV6-1 to TRBJ1-6; possibly TRBD1 for D (5 bases). The CDR3 totals 12 residues. Germline lookup yields CDR1 MNHNS and CDR2 SASEGT. The V and J ends lost 3 bases and 9 bases respectively, with 6 bases between them. CDR3 sequence reads: CASSDQGSPLHF. The CDR3 DNA is TGTGCCAGCAGTGATCAGGGTTCACCCCTCCACTTT.

The chain's CDR3 is CASSLTLAGAYEQYF. CDR3 bases: TGTGCCAGCAGTTTAACCCTAGCGGGAGCCTACGAGCAGTACTTC. J is TRBJ2-7 and V is TRBV27; TRBD2 matches at 10 bases. V trimming: 2 bases; J trimming: 2 bases; junction bases outside the gene matches: 3. The CDR3 spans 15 residues. The germline V gene encodes CDR1 MNHEY and CDR2 SMNVEV (reference sequence).

This clone was seen only a few times. The chain employs TRBV19 and TRBJ2-7; 7 bases match TRBD2. V lost 7 bases and J lost 2; bases outside the gene matches: 17. Germline CDR1 reads LNHDA; CDR2 reads SQIVND (reference sequence). This CDR3 is 17 amino acids long. CDR3 residues: CASTKSGRGRVAYEQYF. In DNA, the CDR3 is TGTGCCAGTACCAAGAGCGGCAGAGGGAGGGTCGCCTACGAGCAGTACTTC.

CDR3 in DNA: TGTGCCAGCAGCTTGACAGGGGACCTCCACAATGAGCAGTTCTTC. Amino acids: CASSLTGDLHNEQFF. The V gene is TRBV7-3, the J gene TRBJ2-1, with 8 bases that match TRBD1. The CDR3 totals 15 residues. J lost 5 bases, V lost 3 bases, and 6 bases had no gene match. Germline lookup yields CDR1 SGHTA and CDR2 FQGTGA.

The chain links TRBV18 to TRBJ2-7, with 8 bases matching TRBD2. The ends lost 1 base at V and 7 bases at J; junction bases unmatched: 6. This CDR3 region has 14 residues. From germline, CDR1 is KGHSH and CDR2 LQKENI. This chain's CDR3 is CASSPLGTSGEQYF. Here the CDR3 DNA reads TGTGCCAGCTCACCACTTGGGACTAGTGGGGAGCAGTACTTC.

The rearrangement uses TRBV19 and TRBJ2-7, with D tentatively TRBD2 (6 bases). Trimming took 4 bases from V and 2 from J, leaving 18 bases between them. This CDR3 comprises 16 residues. The germline CDR1 and CDR2 sequences are LNHDA and SQIVND (reference sequence). CDR3 loop: CASSSLLAPGPYEQYF. In DNA form, the CDR3 reads TGTGCCAGTAGTAGCCTACTAGCCCCAGGCCCCTACGAGCAGTACTTC. The full variable domain, its missing parts supplied by reference TRBV19 and TRBJ2-7, is DGGITQSPKYLFRKEGQNVTLSCEQNLNHDAMYWYRQDPGQGLRLIYYSQIVNDFQKGDIAEGYSVSREKKESFPLTVTSAQKNPTAFYLCASSSLLAPGPYEQYFGPGTRLTVT.

This clone was recorded once. V usage is TRBV27 and J usage is TRBJ1-1; D not resolved. Germline V gives CDR1 MNHEY, CDR2 SMNVEV (reference sequence). V gave up 1 base and J gave up 8 bases, with 20 bases separating them. The CDR3 has 16 residues. CDR3 sequence reads: CASSLYPPWGGTEAFF. The CDR3 DNA reads TGTGCCAGCAGTTTATACCCACCGTGGGGAGGCACCGAAGCTTTCTTT.

The rearrangement joins TRBV7-8 to TRBJ2-7; 8 nucleotides match TRBD2. Trimming removed 4 bases from V and 2 bases from J; junction bases left unmatched: 4. Germline CDR1 is SGHVS and CDR2 is FQNEAQ. This CDR3 has 14 amino acids. The CDR3 bases are TGTGCCAGCAGCTCCGTGGGACTAGCCTACGAGCAGTACTTC. Translating it yields CASSSVGLAYEQYF.

The chain is built from TRBV15 and TRBJ1-1; the D gene is possibly TRBD1 (6 bases). Between the trimmed V and J ends, which lost 0 bases and 10 bases, there was a span of 12 bases. Germline V gene lookup returns CDR1 LNHNV and CDR2 YYDKDF (reference sequence). The CDR3 is 13 amino acids. The CDR3 region has the DNA TGTGCCACCAGCAGAGATGAGGGGGATCCAGCTTTCTTT. This gives the protein CATSRDEGDPAFF.

The chain links TRBV19 to TRBJ1-1; 8 bases agree with TRBD1. Germline CDR1 reads LNHDA; CDR2 reads SQIVND (reference sequence). The CDR3 is 15 residues long. The V and J ends lost 6 bases and 5 bases, in that order; junction bases with no gene match: 11. The CDR3 here is CASRGRQGQQTEAFF. As DNA, the CDR3 is TGTGCCAGTAGAGGAAGACAGGGGCAACAAACTGAAGCTTTCTTT.

The chain joins TRBV4-1 to TRBJ1-2; no clear D. CDR3 length: 13 amino acids. Germline V lookup: CDR1 MGHRA, CDR2 YSYEKL. Trimming removed 0 bases from V and 7 bases from J, with 9 bases in between. CDR3 amino acids: CASSQDLVFGYTF. The CDR3 region has the DNA TGCGCCAGCAGCCAAGATTTAGTCTTTGGCTACACCTTC.

The chain uses TRBV7-2 and TRBJ1-1, with a weak D call TRBD1 (5 bases). The CDR3 consists of 14 residues. Trimming stripped 2 bases from V and 9 bases from J, with 16 bases between. Germline V gene lookup returns CDR1 SGHTA and CDR2 FQGNSA. CDR3 sequence reads: CASSLRWQGPQAFF. CDR3 sequence (DNA): TGTGCCAGCAGCTTAAGGTGGCAGGGTCCCCAAGCTTTCTTT.

V is TRBV14 and J is TRBJ2-1; 7 nucleotides match TRBD2. Germline assignment: CDR1 SGHDN and CDR2 FVKESK. CDR3 length equals 18 residues. J lost 7 bases, V lost 4 bases, and 19 bases had no gene match. The CDR3 sequence: CASSPWLIGGNWLNEQFF. In DNA form, the CDR3 reads TGTGCCAGCAGCCCGTGGTTAATCGGGGGGAATTGGTTAAATGAGCAGTTCTTC.

The gene calls are TRBV7-2 and TRBJ1-1; a weak D match, TRBD1 (6 bases). Trimming stripped 6 bases from V and 3 bases from J, with 23 bases between. The CDR3 spans 17 residues. Germline assignment: CDR1 SGHTA and CDR2 FQGNSA. The CDR3 reads CASRTYRDNLRDTEAFF. CDR3 in DNA: TGTGCCAGCAGGACGTACCGGGACAATTTACGGGACACTGAAGCTTTCTTT.

The CDR3 loop is CASSLAADRFTGELFF. The CDR3 coding sequence is TGTGCCAGCAGCTTAGCAGCTGACAGATTCACCGGGGAGCTGTTTTTT. This rearrangement joins TRBV7-6 to TRBJ2-2, with D tentatively TRBD1 (5 bases). There are 16 residues in the CDR3. Germline CDR1 reads SGHVS; CDR2 reads FNYEAQ. The germline V and J ends were trimmed by 0 bases and 4 bases, with 12 bases remaining between them.

The chain joins TRBV12-5 to TRBJ2-2; 10 bases fit TRBD1. Germline V CDR1 and CDR2: LGHNT, FRNRAP. V dropped 6 bases and J dropped 7; count of bases not matched to a gene: 11. CDR3 length: 16 amino acids. DNA for the CDR3: TGTGCTAGTGGCCCCATTGTGACAGGGGGCATCGGGGAGCTGTTTTTT. It is translated as CASGPIVTGGIGELFF. The full variable domain, in which reference TRBV12-5 and TRBJ2-2 provide the parts outside the CDR3, is DARVTQTPRHKVTEMGQEVTMRCQPILGHNTVFWYRQTMMQGLELLAYFRNRAPLDDSGMPKDRFSAEMPDATLATLKIQPSEPRDSAVYFCASGPIVTGGIGELFFGEGSRLTVL.

This chain joins TRBV13 and TRBJ1-3; D is perhaps TRBD1 (6 bases). V gave up 5 bases and J gave up 4 bases, with 12 bases separating them. CDR1 and CDR2 from the germline V gene are PRHDT and FYEKMQ (reference sequence). The CDR3 has 14 amino acids. The CDR3 DNA sequence: TGTGCCAGCAGCCTCGGGCAGGGGGGAAACACCATATATTTT. Its protein product is CASSLGQGGNTIYF.

The DNA of the CDR3 is TGTGCCAGCAGTTACTCGAGGAGGACTGCGACCGGGGAGCTGTTTTTT. Translated: CASSYSRRTATGELFF. This chain uses TRBV6-5 with TRBJ2-2; tentative D call: TRBD2 (5 bases). Germline values: CDR1 MNHEY, CDR2 SVGAGI. V was shortened by 0 bases and J by 5 bases, with 13 bases between the two germline ends. The CDR3 sequence is 16 residues long.

The V call is TRBV7-9, the J call TRBJ2-1; 8 bases align to TRBD1. V gave up 6 bases and J gave up 3 bases; unmatched junction bases: 4. CDR3 length: 14 amino acids. The germline gives CDR1 SEHNR, CDR2 FQNEAQ (reference sequence). The CDR3, as DNA: TGTGCCAGCAGTTTCGGACAGGGCTACAATGAGCAGTTCTTC. Protein product: CASSFGQGYNEQFF.

This chain connects TRBV30 to TRBJ2-3; 11 nucleotides agree with TRBD2. Unmatched junction bases numbered 7, after V lost 4 bases and J lost 4 bases. The CDR3 is made up of 15 amino acids. Germline lookup yields CDR1 GTSNPN and CDR2 SVGIG (reference sequence). Written as DNA, the CDR3 is TGTGCCTGGAACCTCCTAGCGGGAGGACCAGATACGCAGTATTTT. Amino acid sequence: CAWNLLAGGPDTQYF.

This chain connects TRBV7-2 to TRBJ2-1, with 7 bases aligning to TRBD2. There are 16 residues in the CDR3. Germline V gene sequence: CDR1 SGHTA, CDR2 FQGNSA. V was clipped by 1 base and J by 4 bases; unmatched bases: 7. In nucleotides, the CDR3 is TGTGCCAGCAGCTTAGTCGGGGGGAGCGGATACAATGAGCAGTTCTTC. It translates to CASSLVGGSGYNEQFF.